This T cell receptor beta chain was captured in a study of cytomegalovirus exposure and HLA in healthy donors. Study findings and constraints: Most TCR sequences were rare, but some public TCRs occurred in many donors. The authors later linked a missense DCLRE1C variant to TCR beta V- and J-gene trimming. Reports indicate that TCR beta sequences accurately predicted the HLA-A and HLA-B alleles of most subjects.

This clone was detected only a few times. Its antigen is unidentified. The CDR3 loop spans 15 amino acids. Trimming took off 1 base at V and 4 bases at J, with 12 bases between the two ends. Germline CDR1 and CDR2: SGDLS and YYNGEE. Amplification used 60 Vbeta primers and 13 Jbeta primers. In the authors' methods: About 11 million of around 85 million unique TCR beta chains were shared, per a later count. The data were produced by immunoSEQ multiplex PCR, yet TCRdb's version contains in-frame clones alone and is incomplete. The V and J calls and the clone size are those of that table, but D and trimming were determined from the DNA. The repertoire has about 120,000 clones, roughly 76% of them found once; the top ten carry around 12%.

The sample taken for sequencing was PBMCs. The clonotype comes from a woman aged 40 to 50 in good health and CMV-seropositive. The genes are TRBV9 and TRBJ1-3; D gene ambiguous. The CDR3 region has the DNA TGTGCCAGCAGCGTAACTGCCTCGACAGGAAACACCATATATTTT. As protein: CASSVTASTGNTIYF.